Following are 31 T cell receptor beta chains from one sample sequenced in a study of regulatory T cells in long-lasting Graves disease. Time point indicated: persistent/refractory GD, antithyroid drugs over 5 years with positive TRAb. RNA extracted from PBMCs served as the sequencing template. Arm-PCR with iRepertoire HTBI primers amplified the CDR3 regions for these TCR beta libraries. MiXCR, run by TCRdb on the multiplex PCR reads, gives a single entry per CDR3 protein. The sample consists of about 430,000 distinct CDR3 sequences, about 21% of them appearing once. Sequencing was performed on peripheral blood mononuclear cells (PBMCs), taken when the disease was refractory, from a patient treated with antithyroid drugs. The source of these receptors is a female donor with Graves disease.

This clonotype has a single count. This chain connects TRBV5-1 to TRBJ1-1; perhaps TRBD1 as D (5 bases). Between the trimmed V and J ends, which lost 1 base and 11 bases, there was a span of 9 bases. The CDR3 loop spans 11 amino acids. Germline V gene lookup returns CDR1 SGHRS and CDR2 YFSETQ. The DNA of the CDR3 is TGCGCCAGCAGCTTGAAAGGGGTGGCTTTCTTT. This encodes CASSLKGVAFF.

This clonotype was detected ten times or more. The chain employs TRBV28 and TRBJ1-6, with 9 bases fitting TRBD1. Germline V gives CDR1 MDHEN, CDR2 SYDVKM. The CDR3 contains 15 residues. V was clipped by 6 bases and J by 8 bases; unmatched bases: 8. The CDR3, as DNA: TGTGCCAGCAGCCAAACCGGGACAGGGTATTCACCCCTCCACTTT. This sequence encodes CASSQTGTGYSPLHF.

The CDR3 region has the DNA TGTGCCATCAGTGCAGGGGGCGACGTCTACGAGCAGTACTTC. Protein product: CAISAGGDVYEQYF. The rearrangement joins TRBV10-3 to TRBJ2-7; 8 bases align to TRBD1. The trim removed 4 bases at V and 3 bases at J, leaving 5 bases unmatched. CDR1 is ENHRY and CDR2 is SYGVKD in the germline V gene. CDR3 length: 14 amino acids.

This clonotype was seen only a few times. The V gene is TRBV14, the J gene TRBJ1-4, with D unresolved. CDR3 length: 16 residues. Germline loops: CDR1 SGHDN, CDR2 FVKESK. With 0 bases removed from V and 5 bases from J, the gap between germline ends came to 13 bases. CDR3 nucleotides: TGTGCCAGCAGCCAAGATGGCTATACCAGGAATGAAAAACTGTTTTTT. Its translation: CASSQDGYTRNEKLFF.

V and J are TRBV6-1 and TRBJ2-6; a possible D gene is TRBD2 (6 bases). The CDR3 loop spans 17 amino acids. V was clipped by 7 bases and J by 4 bases, with 20 bases between them. The germline V gene has CDR1 MNHNS and CDR2 SASEGT. The CDR3 region has the DNA TGTGCCAGCAATACCCAGCGGGCCGTCTCGGGGGCCAACGTCCTGACTTTC. Protein sequence: CASNTQRAVSGANVLTF.

This clonotype was recorded at least ten times. The V and J genes are TRBV3-1 and TRBJ1-2; D is undetermined. Germline CDR1 and CDR2: LGHDT and YNNKEL (reference sequence). This CDR3 has 14 residues. With 5 bases removed from V and 1 base from J, the gap between germline ends came to 11 bases. This CDR3 is CASSGGLINYGYTF. CDR3 in DNA: TGTGCCAGCAGCGGAGGACTCATTAACTATGGCTACACCTTC.

The chain recombines TRBV28 with TRBJ2-3; TRBD1 agrees at 8 bases. CDR1 is MDHEN, CDR2 SYDVKM, per germline. The V gene end was trimmed by 0 bases and the J gene end by 2 bases; junction bases not matched to a gene: 4. This CDR3 is built from 16 residues. The CDR3 reads CASSLWSRGHTDTQYF. CDR3 nucleotides: TGTGCCAGCAGTTTATGGTCCAGGGGGCACACAGATACGCAGTATTTT.

This clonotype came up a few times. The V and J genes are TRBV7-9 and TRBJ2-7; no definite D call. Trimming left V 0 bases short and J 7 bases short, with 13 bases between. Germline V gene lookup returns CDR1 SEHNR and CDR2 FQNEAQ (reference sequence). The CDR3 loop spans 14 amino acids. The CDR3 DNA reads as TGTGCCAGCAGCTTAGCCTTTGTGGCAGATGAGCAGTACTTC. Translating it yields CASSLAFVADEQYF.

The genes are TRBV5-5 and TRBJ1-3; no definite D call. Per germline, CDR1 SGHKS and CDR2 YYEKEE (reference sequence). Trimming took off 1 base at V and 0 bases at J, with 11 bases between the two ends. The CDR3 spans 16 residues. The CDR3 nucleotides are TGTGCCAGCAGCTTGAACTCCCTGATCTCTGGAAACACCATATATTTT. It translates to CASSLNSLISGNTIYF.

The V call is TRBV20-1, the J call TRBJ2-4; D is perhaps TRBD2 (6 bases). This CDR3 contains 16 residues. In germline, CDR1 is DFQATT, CDR2 SNEGSKA (reference sequence). Trimming removed 0 bases from V and 1 base from J, with 13 bases in between. The CDR3 DNA is TGCAGTGCTAGAGAAATGGGTGGGGGGGCCAAAAACATTCAGTACTTC. The encoded protein is CSAREMGGGAKNIQYF.

The chain combines TRBV29-1 with TRBJ1-1, with unresolved D. The V end lost 5 bases, the J end lost 4 bases, and 11 bases lay between the germline ends. The CDR3 loop spans 12 amino acids. Germline lookup yields CDR1 SQVTM and CDR2 ANQGSEA. This CDR3 is CSVQRTSTEAFF. The CDR3 DNA follows: TGCAGCGTTCAGAGAACGAGCACTGAAGCTTTCTTT.

The rearrangement links TRBV6-1 to TRBJ2-7, with a tentative D call TRBD1 (5 bases). Germline loops: CDR1 MNHNS, CDR2 SASEGT. V shed 6 bases and J shed 4 bases, with 19 bases lying between them. This CDR3 is built from 15 residues. CDR3 residues: CASSMTDMVGYEQYF. CDR3 in DNA: TGTGCCAGCAGCATGACAGACATGGTGGGTTACGAGCAGTACTTC.

This clonotype was counted at least ten times. This sequence joins TRBV6-1 and TRBJ1-1; D may be TRBD1 (5 bases). Germline V gene lookup returns CDR1 MNHNS and CDR2 SASEGT. Trimming left V 10 bases short and J 1 base short, with 13 bases between. The CDR3 is 13 amino acids. The CDR3 reads CAIGHTPNTEAFF. The CDR3 region has the DNA TGTGCCATAGGACACACGCCGAACACTGAAGCTTTCTTT.

This clonotype came up many times. The chain joins TRBV28 to TRBJ1-2; unclear D gene. Per the germline V gene, CDR1 is MDHEN and CDR2 is SYDVKM. This CDR3 has 12 amino acids. Trimming took off 6 bases at V and 2 bases at J, with 7 bases between the two ends. CDR3 protein: CASSRRNYGYTF. CDR3 sequence (DNA): TGTGCCAGCAGCCGACGGAACTATGGCTACACCTTC.

The chain joins TRBV20-1 to TRBJ2-5; D is possibly TRBD1 or TRBD2 (6 bases each). Germline-derived CDR1 and CDR2 are DFQATT and SNEGSKA (reference sequence). This CDR3 comprises 16 residues. Trimming stripped 0 bases from V and 9 bases from J, with 23 bases between. The chain's CDR3 is CSARDQFQGSREAQYF. In DNA form, the CDR3 reads TGCAGTGCTAGAGATCAGTTCCAGGGGTCGAGGGAGGCCCAGTACTTC.

V and J are TRBV7-9 and TRBJ1-1, with a weak D call TRBD1 (6 bases). Germline V gene lookup returns CDR1 SEHNR and CDR2 FQNEAQ (reference sequence). The V and J ends lost 3 bases and 0 bases respectively, with 8 bases between them. This CDR3 is built from 14 residues. Written as DNA, the CDR3 is TGTGCCAGCAGCTTTGGGGGCGTGAACACTGAAGCTTTCTTT. Translating gives CASSFGGVNTEAFF.

This clonotype was seen ten or more times. The chain couples TRBV27 to TRBJ2-7; D gene uncertain. The V end lost 2 bases, the J end lost 5 bases, and 10 bases lay between the germline ends. The CDR3 sequence is 13 residues long. The germline V gene encodes CDR1 MNHEY and CDR2 SMNVEV (reference sequence). The CDR3, as DNA: TGTGCCAGCAGTTTAAGTAGGCAAAACGAGCAGTACTTC. Translated, it gives CASSLSRQNEQYF.

This chain uses TRBV4-1 with TRBJ1-5; D is unresolved. Trimming removed 1 base at V and 0 bases at J, with 10 bases between. The germline V gene encodes CDR1 MGHRA and CDR2 YSYEKL. The CDR3 has 16 residues. CDR3 residues: CASSQVSGYSNQPQHF. CDR3 bases: TGCGCCAGCAGCCAAGTCTCCGGGTATAGCAATCAGCCCCAGCATTTT.

The chain uses TRBV5-1 and TRBJ2-7; 8 nucleotides align to TRBD1. This CDR3 region has 16 residues. J gave up 7 bases and V 0 bases, and 12 bases lay outside the gene matches. Per germline, CDR1 SGHRS and CDR2 YFSETQ. The CDR3: CASSLGRGPLFEEQYF. The DNA for the CDR3 is TGCGCCAGCAGCTTGGGCAGGGGGCCCTTGTTTGAAGAGCAGTACTTC.

In its sample, this clonotype was seen many times. This chain connects TRBV7-9 to TRBJ2-5; the match to TRBD1 covers 7 bases. Germline CDR1 and CDR2: SEHNR and FQNEAQ (reference sequence). The J segment lost 1 base and the V segment lost 4 bases, leaving 6 bases of the junction unmatched. This CDR3 spans 15 amino acids. The CDR3 region has the DNA TGTGCCAGCAGCTCACCCGGGACAGCCCAAGAGACCCAGTACTTC. Its protein is CASSSPGTAQETQYF.

This clonotype was detected ten times or more. The V call is TRBV19, the J call TRBJ1-5; 7 bases map to TRBD1. Germline V gene sequence: CDR1 LNHDA, CDR2 SQIVND (reference sequence). This CDR3 contains 13 residues. V dropped 6 bases and J dropped 6; count of bases not matched to a gene: 5. In DNA, the CDR3 is TGTGCCAGTAGCCCTGGGACAGCTCAGCCCCAGCATTTT. This codes for CASSPGTAQPQHF.

This clonotype appeared many times. The chain uses TRBV12-3 or TRBV12-4 and TRBJ2-5; D unclear. The ends were cut back, 3 bases at V and 2 bases at J, with 7 bases in the middle. The CDR3 is 13 amino acids. CDR3 protein: CASSFYSQETQYF. The DNA of the CDR3 is TGTGCCAGCAGTTTTTACAGTCAAGAGACCCAGTACTTC.

This clonotype was detected many times. The chain has TRBV12-3 or TRBV12-4 and TRBJ2-5; TRBD2 matches at 8 bases. CDR3 length: 14 amino acids. Trimming removed 6 bases from V and 7 bases from J; junction bases left unmatched: 10. This CDR3 is CASSQTSGSGTQYF. The CDR3 nucleotides are TGTGCCAGCAGCCAAACTAGCGGCAGTGGGACCCAGTACTTC.

This clonotype was detected ten times or more. The genes are TRBV28 and TRBJ1-3; D call uncertain. The CDR3 is 13 amino acids. V dropped 7 bases and J dropped 0 bases, with 7 bases sitting between them. Germline V gives CDR1 MDHEN, CDR2 SYDVKM. Here the CDR3 DNA reads TGTGCCAGCATCCTTAGCTCTGGAAACACCATATATTTT. Its protein is CASILSSGNTIYF.

This clonotype turned up a few times. The J gene is TRBJ2-2, the V gene TRBV20-1; D tentatively fits TRBD1 or TRBD2 (6 bases each). Looked up from germline, CDR1 is DFQATT and CDR2 is SNEGSKA (reference sequence). This CDR3 spans 14 amino acids. The V end was cut by 2 bases, the J end by 6 bases, with 13 bases between. This CDR3 reads CSARKTRGAGELFF. Written as DNA, the CDR3 is TGCAGTGCTAGAAAAACTAGGGGGGCCGGGGAGCTGTTTTTT.

V gene TRBV20-1 combines with J gene TRBJ1-5; TRBD1 might be the D (5 bases). The CDR3 is 15 residues long. The V end was cut by 6 bases, the J end by 2 bases, with 17 bases between. Germline CDR1 DFQATT, CDR2 SNEGSKA (reference sequence). The CDR3 here is CSARSGGSGNQPQHF. CDR3 DNA: TGCAGTGCCAGGAGCGGGGGGTCGGGCAATCAGCCCCAGCATTTT.

This clonotype has only a few counts. A read error may account for a junction end that differs from germline. The chain uses TRBV18 and TRBJ1-1; D may be TRBD1 (6 bases). CDR3 length: 15 amino acids. Germline V gene sequence: CDR1 KGHSH, CDR2 LQKENI. The CDR3: CANSAGGASTTEAFF. The CDR3 bases are TGTGCCAACTCAGCCGGGGGCGCGAGTACCACTGAAGCTTTCTTT.

There are many counts of this clonotype. The rearrangement uses TRBV12-3 or TRBV12-4 and TRBJ1-5, with D tentatively TRBD1 (5 bases). This CDR3 region has 14 residues. V lost 3 bases and J lost 1, with 7 bases in between. CDR3 region: CASSFQGSNQPQHF. The DNA of the CDR3 is TGTGCCAGCAGTTTTCAGGGAAGCAATCAGCCCCAGCATTTT.

The rearrangement uses TRBV12-3 or TRBV12-4 and TRBJ2-2; TRBD2 agrees at 8 bases. V lost 4 bases and J lost 7; bases outside the gene matches: 8. This CDR3 has 15 residues. CDR3 sequence (DNA): TGTGCCAGCAGTTCAGGGTCCGGGAGGGGCGGGGAGCTGTTTTTT. Translation: CASSSGSGRGGELFF.

This clonotype was observed many times. Here the CDR3 DNA reads TGTGCCAGCAGTTTACGGGGACTTCACACCGGGGAGCTGTTTTTT. Translated, it gives CASSLRGLHTGELFF. V and J are TRBV12-3 or TRBV12-4 and TRBJ2-2, with a tentative D call TRBD2 (6 bases). Between the trimmed V and J ends, which lost 2 bases and 3 bases, there was a span of 10 bases. The CDR3 spans 15 residues.

The gene calls are TRBV19 and TRBJ1-2, with 9 bases aligning to TRBD1. This CDR3 is built from 16 residues. Germline V CDR1 and CDR2: LNHDA, SQIVND (reference sequence). J gave up 2 bases and V 4 bases, and 8 bases lay outside the gene matches. CDR3 residues: CASSTQGQGSNYGYTF. The CDR3 DNA sequence: TGTGCCAGTAGTACCCAAGGACAGGGGTCCAACTATGGCTACACCTTC.